Sequencing of this T cell receptor beta chain was carried out in a study of shared clonotypes between healthy human individuals. Whole-study findings and limits: Several donors shared around 5% of their naive CD4 clonotypes. Naive subsets generally had larger estimated richness than memory subsets.

Germline-derived CDR1 and CDR2 are SGHTA and FQGNSA. The length of the CDR3 is 17 residues. V lost 2 bases, J lost 3 bases, and 9 bases stayed unmatched. As regards this clone: The antigen remains undetermined.

All donors were healthy HIV-negative adults lacking recent acute infections or vaccinations. A CD45RA+ naive subset and a CD45RA-negative memory subset were split from CD4+ cells. Libraries were prepared by immunoSEQ multiplex PCR; TCRdb keeps only in-frame clonotypes and omits some of them. The sample lists around 340,000 clones, about 70% occurring once. This chain links TRBV7-2 with TRBJ2-5, with 10 nucleotides matching TRBD2. Sequenced material: memory CD4+ T cells sorted from blood. Sample subset: CD45RA-negative fraction. The TCR originated in a man in his thirties or forties in good health. This CDR3 is CASSLRGTSVTKETQYF. The CDR3 bases are TGTGCCAGCAGCTTACGCGGGACTAGCGTAACAAAAGAGACCCAGTACTTC.